The clone carrying this T cell receptor beta chain was picked up many times. The record originates from a study of neurological immune-mediated disorders. TCRdb itself ran the 5' RACE reads through MiXCR, one entry per CDR3 protein. The sample lists about 88,000 distinct CDR3 sequences, approximately 3.3% occurring once. The germline V and J ends were trimmed by 1 base and 6 bases, with 16 bases remaining between them. The CDR3 has 16 residues. Per germline, CDR1 SEHNR and CDR2 FQNEAQ (reference sequence). This sequence was found in a woman aged 18-35 years with multiple sclerosis. This chain connects TRBV7-9 to TRBJ2-1; D is possibly TRBD1 or TRBD2 (5 bases each). Sequenced: PBMCs. The CDR3 loop is CASSLVTGGLGNEQFF. The DNA of the CDR3 is TGTGCCAGCAGCTTAGTGACTGGGGGTCTAGGCAATGAGCAGTTCTTC.